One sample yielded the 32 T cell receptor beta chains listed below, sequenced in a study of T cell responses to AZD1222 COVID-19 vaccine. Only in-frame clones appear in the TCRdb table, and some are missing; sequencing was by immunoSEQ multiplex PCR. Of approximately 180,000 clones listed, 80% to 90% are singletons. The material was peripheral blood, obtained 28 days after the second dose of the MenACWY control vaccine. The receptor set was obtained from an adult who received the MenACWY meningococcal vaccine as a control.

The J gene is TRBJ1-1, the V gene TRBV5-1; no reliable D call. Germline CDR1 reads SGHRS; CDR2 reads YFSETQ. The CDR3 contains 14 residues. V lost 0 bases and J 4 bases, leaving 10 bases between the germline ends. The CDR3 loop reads CASSLEGSFTEAFF. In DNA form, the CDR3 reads TGCGCCAGCAGCTTGGAAGGTTCTTTCACTGAAGCTTTCTTT.

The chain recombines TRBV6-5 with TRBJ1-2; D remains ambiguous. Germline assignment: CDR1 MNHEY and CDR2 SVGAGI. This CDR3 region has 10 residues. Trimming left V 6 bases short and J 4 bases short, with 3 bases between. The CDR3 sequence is CASSSYGYTF. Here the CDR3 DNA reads TGTGCCAGCAGCTCCTATGGCTACACCTTC.

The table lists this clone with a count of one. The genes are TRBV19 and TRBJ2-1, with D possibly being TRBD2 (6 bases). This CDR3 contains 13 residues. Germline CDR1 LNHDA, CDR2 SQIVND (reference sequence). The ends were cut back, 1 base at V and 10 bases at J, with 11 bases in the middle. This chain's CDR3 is CASSIGDWREQFF. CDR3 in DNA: TGTGCCAGTAGTATAGGGGACTGGAGGGAGCAGTTCTTC. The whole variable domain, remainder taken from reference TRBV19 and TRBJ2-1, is DGGITQSPKYLFRKEGQNVTLSCEQNLNHDAMYWYRQDPGQGLRLIYYSQIVNDFQKGDIAEGYSVSREKKESFPLTVTSAQKNPTAFYLCASSIGDWREQFFGPGTRLTVL.

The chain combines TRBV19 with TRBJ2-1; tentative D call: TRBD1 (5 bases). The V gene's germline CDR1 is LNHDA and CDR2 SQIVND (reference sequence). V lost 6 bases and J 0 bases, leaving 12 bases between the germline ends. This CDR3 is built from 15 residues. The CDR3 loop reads CASSPRQHSYNEQFF. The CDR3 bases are TGTGCCAGTAGCCCTCGACAGCACTCCTACAATGAGCAGTTCTTC.

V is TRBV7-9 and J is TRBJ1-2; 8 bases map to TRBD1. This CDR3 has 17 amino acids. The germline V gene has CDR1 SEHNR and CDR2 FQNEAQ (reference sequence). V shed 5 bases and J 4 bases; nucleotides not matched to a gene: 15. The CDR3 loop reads CASSPRLGQGGTYGYTF. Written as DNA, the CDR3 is TGTGCCAGCAGCCCAAGACTCGGACAGGGTGGGACCTATGGCTACACCTTC.

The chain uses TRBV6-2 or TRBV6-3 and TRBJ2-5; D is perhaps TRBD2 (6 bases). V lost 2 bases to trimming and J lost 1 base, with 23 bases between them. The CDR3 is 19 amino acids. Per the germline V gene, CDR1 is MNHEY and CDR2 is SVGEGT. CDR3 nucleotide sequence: TGTGCCAGCAGTTACCCGGGGGACGGGCCCGCAGCCACCCAAGAGACCCAGTACTTC. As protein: CASSYPGDGPAATQETQYF.

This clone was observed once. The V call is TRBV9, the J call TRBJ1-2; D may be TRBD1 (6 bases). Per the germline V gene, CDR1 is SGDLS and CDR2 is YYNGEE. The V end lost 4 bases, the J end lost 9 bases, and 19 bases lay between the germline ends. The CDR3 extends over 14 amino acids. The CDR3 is CASSPHGTMTSYTF. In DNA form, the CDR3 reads TGTGCCAGCAGCCCCCACGGGACAATGACGAGCTACACCTTC. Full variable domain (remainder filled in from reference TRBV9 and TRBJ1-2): DSGVTQTPKHLITATGQRVTLRCSPRSGDLSVYWYQQSLDQGLQFLIQYYNGEERAKGNILERFSAQQFPDLHSELNLSSLELGDSALYFCASSPHGTMTSYTFGSGTRLTVV.

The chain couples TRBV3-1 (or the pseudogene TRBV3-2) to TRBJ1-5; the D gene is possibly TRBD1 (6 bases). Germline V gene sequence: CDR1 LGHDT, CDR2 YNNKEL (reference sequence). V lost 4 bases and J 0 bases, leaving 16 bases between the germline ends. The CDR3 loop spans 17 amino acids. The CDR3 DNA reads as TGTGCCAGCAGCCCAAGGGGGGGGGCGAATAGCAATCAGCCCCAGCATTTT. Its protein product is CASSPRGGANSNQPQHF.

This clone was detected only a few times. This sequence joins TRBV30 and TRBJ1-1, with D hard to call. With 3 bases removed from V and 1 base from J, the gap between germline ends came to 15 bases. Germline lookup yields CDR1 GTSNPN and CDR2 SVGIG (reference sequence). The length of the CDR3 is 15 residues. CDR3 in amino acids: CAWRAEPVSNTEAFF. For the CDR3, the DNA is TGTGCCTGGAGGGCGGAACCAGTATCGAACACTGAAGCTTTCTTT.

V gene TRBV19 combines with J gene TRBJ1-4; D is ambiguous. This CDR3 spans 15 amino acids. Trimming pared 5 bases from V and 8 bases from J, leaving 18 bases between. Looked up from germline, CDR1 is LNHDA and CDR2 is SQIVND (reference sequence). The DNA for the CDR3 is TGTGCCAGTAGTGAAACACAGAGGAGTGGGGAAAAACTGTTTTTT. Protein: CASSETQRSGEKLFF.

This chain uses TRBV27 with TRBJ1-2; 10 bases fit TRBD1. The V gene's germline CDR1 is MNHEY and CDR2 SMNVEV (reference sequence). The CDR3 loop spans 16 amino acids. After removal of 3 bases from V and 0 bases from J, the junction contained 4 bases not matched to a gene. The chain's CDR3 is CASSFRTGGTNYGYTF. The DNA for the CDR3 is TGTGCCAGCAGTTTCCGGACAGGGGGTACTAACTATGGCTACACCTTC.

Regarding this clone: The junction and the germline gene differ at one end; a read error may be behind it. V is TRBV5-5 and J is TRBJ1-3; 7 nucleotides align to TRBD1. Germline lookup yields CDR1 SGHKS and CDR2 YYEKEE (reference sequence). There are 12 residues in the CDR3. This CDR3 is CASSRQGTTIYF. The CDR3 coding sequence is TGTGCCAGCAGCCGACAGGGAACCACCATATATTTT.

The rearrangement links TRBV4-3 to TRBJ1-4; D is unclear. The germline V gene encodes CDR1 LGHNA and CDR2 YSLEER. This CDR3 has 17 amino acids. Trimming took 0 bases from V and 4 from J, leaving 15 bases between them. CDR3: CASSQESKTNDNEKLFF. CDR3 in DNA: TGCGCCAGCAGCCAAGAGTCGAAGACTAACGATAATGAAAAACTGTTTTTT.

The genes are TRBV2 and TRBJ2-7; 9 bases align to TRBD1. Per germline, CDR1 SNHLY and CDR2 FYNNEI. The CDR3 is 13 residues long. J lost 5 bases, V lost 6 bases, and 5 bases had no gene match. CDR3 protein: CASSVQGANEQYF. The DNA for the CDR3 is TGTGCCAGCAGCGTACAGGGGGCCAACGAGCAGTACTTC.

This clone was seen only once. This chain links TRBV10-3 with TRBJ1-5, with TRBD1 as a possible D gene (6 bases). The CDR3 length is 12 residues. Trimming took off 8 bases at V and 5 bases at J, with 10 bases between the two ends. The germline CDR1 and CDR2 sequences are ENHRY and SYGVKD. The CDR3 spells CAIGGPDQPQHF. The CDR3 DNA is TGTGCCATCGGGGGGCCCGATCAGCCCCAGCATTTT.

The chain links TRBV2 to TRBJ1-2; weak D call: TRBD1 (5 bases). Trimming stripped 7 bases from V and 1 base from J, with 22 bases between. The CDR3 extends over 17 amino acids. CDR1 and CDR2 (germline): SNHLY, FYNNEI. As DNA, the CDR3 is TGTGCCAGCACCCTTGGGGCAGGGAAGGGTTTTAACTATGGCTACACCTTC. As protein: CASTLGAGKGFNYGYTF.

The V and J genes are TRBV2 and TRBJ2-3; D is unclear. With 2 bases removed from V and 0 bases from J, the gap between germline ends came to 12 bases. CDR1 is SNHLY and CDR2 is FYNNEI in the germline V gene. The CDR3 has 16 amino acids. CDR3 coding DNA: TGTGCCAGCAGTGAATTGGGATCCACTAGCACAGATACGCAGTATTTT. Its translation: CASSELGSTSTDTQYF.

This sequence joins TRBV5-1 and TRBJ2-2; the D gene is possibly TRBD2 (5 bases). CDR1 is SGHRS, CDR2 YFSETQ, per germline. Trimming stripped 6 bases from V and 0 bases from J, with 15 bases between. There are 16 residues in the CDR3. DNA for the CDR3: TGCGCCAGCACCTTCCGGGATATTGCGAACACCGGGGAGCTGTTTTTT. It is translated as CASTFRDIANTGELFF.

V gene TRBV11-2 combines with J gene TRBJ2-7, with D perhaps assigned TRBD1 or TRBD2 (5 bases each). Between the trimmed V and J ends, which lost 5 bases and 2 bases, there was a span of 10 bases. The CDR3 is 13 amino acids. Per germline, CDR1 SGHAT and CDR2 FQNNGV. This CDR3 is CASSRDGPYEQYF. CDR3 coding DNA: TGTGCCAGCAGCCGGGACGGCCCCTACGAGCAGTACTTC.

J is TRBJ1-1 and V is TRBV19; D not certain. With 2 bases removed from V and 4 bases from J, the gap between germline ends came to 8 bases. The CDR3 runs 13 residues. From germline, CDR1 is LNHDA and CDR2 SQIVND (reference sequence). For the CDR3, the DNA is TGTGCCAGTAGTATATCGCGGTTCACTGAAGCTTTCTTT. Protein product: CASSISRFTEAFF.

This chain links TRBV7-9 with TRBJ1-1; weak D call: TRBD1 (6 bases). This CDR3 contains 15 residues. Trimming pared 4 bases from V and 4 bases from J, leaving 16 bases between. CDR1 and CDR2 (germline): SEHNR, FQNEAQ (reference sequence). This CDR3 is CASSSYRPGATEAFF. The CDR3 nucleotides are TGTGCCAGCAGCTCTTATAGACCAGGGGCCACTGAAGCTTTCTTT.

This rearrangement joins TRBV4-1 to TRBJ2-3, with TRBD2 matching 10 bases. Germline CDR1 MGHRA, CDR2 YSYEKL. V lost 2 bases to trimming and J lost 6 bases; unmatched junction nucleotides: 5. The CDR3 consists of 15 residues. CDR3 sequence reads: CASSQQREGGDTQYF. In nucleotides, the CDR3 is TGCGCCAGCAGCCAACAGCGGGAGGGCGGGGATACGCAGTATTTT.

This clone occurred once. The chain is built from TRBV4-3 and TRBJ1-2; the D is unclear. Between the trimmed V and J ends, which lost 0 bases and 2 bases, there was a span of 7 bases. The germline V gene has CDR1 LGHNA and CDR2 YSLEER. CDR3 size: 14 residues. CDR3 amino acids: CASSQESRNYGYTF. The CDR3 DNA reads TGCGCCAGCAGCCAAGAAAGCCGAAACTATGGCTACACCTTC.

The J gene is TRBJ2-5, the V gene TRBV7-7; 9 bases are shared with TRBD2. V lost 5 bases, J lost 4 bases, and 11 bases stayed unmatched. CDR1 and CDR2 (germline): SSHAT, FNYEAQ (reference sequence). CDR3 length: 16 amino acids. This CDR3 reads CASSNRPAGGRETQYF. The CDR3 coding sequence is TGTGCCAGCAGCAATCGCCCCGCGGGAGGGCGAGAGACCCAGTACTTC.

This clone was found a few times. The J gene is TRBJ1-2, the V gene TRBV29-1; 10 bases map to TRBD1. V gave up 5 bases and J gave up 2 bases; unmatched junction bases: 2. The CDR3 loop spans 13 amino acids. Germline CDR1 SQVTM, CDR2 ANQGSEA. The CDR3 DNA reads TGCAGCGTTCCGGGACAGGGGAACTATGGCTACACCTTC. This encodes CSVPGQGNYGYTF.

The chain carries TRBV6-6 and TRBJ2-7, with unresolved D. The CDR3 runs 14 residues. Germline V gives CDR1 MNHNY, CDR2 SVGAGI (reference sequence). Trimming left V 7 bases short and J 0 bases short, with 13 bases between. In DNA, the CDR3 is TGTGCCAGCAAATCAGGCCGGAGCTCCTACGAGCAGTACTTC. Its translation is CASKSGRSSYEQYF.

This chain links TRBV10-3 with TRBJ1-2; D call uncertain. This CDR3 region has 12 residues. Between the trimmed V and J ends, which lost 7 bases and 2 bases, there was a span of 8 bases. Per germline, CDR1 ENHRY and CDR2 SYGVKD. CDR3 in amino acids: CAIIDGNYGYTF. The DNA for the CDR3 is TGTGCCATCATTGATGGGAACTATGGCTACACCTTC.

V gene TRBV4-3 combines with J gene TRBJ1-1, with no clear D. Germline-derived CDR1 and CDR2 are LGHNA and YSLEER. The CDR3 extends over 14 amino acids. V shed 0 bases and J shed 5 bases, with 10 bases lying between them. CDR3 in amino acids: CASSQDGRRTEAFF. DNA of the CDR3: TGCGCCAGCAGCCAAGATGGTAGACGGACTGAAGCTTTCTTT.

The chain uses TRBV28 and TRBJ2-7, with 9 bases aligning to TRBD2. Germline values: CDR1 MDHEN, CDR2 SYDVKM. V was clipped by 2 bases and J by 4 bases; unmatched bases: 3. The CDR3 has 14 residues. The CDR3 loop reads CASSLGLAGYEQYF. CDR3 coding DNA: TGTGCCAGCAGTTTAGGGCTAGCGGGGTACGAGCAGTACTTC.

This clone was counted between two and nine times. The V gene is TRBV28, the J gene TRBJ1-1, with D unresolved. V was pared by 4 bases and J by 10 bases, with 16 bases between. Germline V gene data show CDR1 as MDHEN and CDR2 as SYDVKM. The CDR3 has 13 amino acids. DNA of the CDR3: TGTGCCAGCAGTTCTCAACCGCTAATTGCAGCTTTCTTT. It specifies CASSSQPLIAAFF. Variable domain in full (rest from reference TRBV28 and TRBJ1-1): DVKVTQSSRYLVKRTGEKVFLECVQDMDHENMFWYRQDPGLGLRLIYFSYDVKMKEKGDIPEGYSVSREKKERFSLILESASTNQTSMYLCASSSQPLIAAFFGQGTRLTVV.

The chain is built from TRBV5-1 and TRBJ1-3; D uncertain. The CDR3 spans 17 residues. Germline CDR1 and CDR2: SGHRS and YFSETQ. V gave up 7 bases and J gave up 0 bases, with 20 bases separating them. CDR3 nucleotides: TGCGCCAGCGGACTAGATGGGCCGGGGAACTCTGGAAACACCATATATTTT. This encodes CASGLDGPGNSGNTIYF.

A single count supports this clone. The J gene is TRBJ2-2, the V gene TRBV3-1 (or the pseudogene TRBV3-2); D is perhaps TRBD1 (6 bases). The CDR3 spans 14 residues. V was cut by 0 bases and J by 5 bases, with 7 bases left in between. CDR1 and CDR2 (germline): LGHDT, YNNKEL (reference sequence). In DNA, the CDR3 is TGTGCCAGCAGCCAAGAAGGGGGAACCGGGGAGCTGTTTTTT. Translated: CASSQEGGTGELFF.